This record concerns one T cell receptor beta chain sequence. The antigen is undetermined. From 5'RACE with constant-segment primers came TCR alpha and TCR beta cDNA libraries that carried sample barcodes and UMIs. TCRdb analysed the 5' RACE reads with MiXCR anew, one entry per CDR3 protein. The sample lists around 310,000 distinct CDR3 sequences, 15% to 20% occurring once. The entry originates in a study of T-cell memory formation after mild COVID-19. On the study more broadly: For the most part, TCR clusters were specific to one donor.

Study findings and constraints: Certain responding clones were present in pre-infection memory, suggesting participation of cross-reactive memory.

The CDR3 is made up of 14 amino acids. CDR1 is SGHAT and CDR2 is FQNNGV in the germline V gene. The ends were cut back, 8 bases at V and 3 bases at J, with 14 bases in the middle. This chain joins TRBV11-2 and TRBJ1-3; TRBD1 might be the D (5 bases). Sequencing was done on a sample of PBMCs or a T cell subset sorted from them (not recorded which). The TCR comes from a man between 18 and 29 years old who had mild COVID-19 (a few samples of this study predate the infection). Cell type and time point are not known. CDR3 sequence: CASGVGTGGNTIYF. CDR3 coding DNA: TGTGCCAGCGGTGTGGGGACGGGTGGAAACACCATATATTTT.